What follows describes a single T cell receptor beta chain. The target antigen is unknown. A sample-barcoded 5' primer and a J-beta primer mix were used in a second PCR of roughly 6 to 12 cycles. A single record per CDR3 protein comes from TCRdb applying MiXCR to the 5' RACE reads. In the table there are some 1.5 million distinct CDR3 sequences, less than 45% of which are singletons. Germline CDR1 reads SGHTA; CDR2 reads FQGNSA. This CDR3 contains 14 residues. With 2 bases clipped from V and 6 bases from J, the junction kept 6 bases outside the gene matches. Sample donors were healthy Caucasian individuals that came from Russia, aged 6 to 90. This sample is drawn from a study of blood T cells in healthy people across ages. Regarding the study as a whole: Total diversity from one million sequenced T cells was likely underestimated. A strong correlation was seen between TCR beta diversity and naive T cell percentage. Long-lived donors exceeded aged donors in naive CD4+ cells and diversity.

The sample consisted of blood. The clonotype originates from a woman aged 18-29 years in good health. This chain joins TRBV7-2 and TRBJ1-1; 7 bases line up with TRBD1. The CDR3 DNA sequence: TGTGCCAGCAGCTTAAGAGGGGGCGCGGCTGAAGCTTTCTTT. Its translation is CASSLRGGAAEAFF.